This entry lists 27 T cell receptor beta chains sequenced from one sample in a study of sequential checkpoint blockade in melanoma. Sequenced by immunoSEQ multiplex PCR; TCRdb stores in-frame clones only, minus some. The sample shows roughly 450 clones, under 30% of them seen only once. The sample's treatment: randomized to nivolumab then ipilimumab (arm A) or the reverse (arm B). This sample comprised tumor tissue (inferred from file names), obtained from a patient given nivolumab and ipilimumab in sequence. These receptors were taken from a human donor with melanoma.

This clone was seen only a few times. V is TRBV28 and J is TRBJ1-3; D remains unclear. The CDR3 extends over 16 amino acids. V lost 4 bases to trimming and J lost 0 bases, with 13 bases between them. Per germline, CDR1 MDHEN and CDR2 SYDVKM. The CDR3 region has the DNA TGTGCCAGCAGTTCCCCCGGCGGAGCCTCTGGAAACACCATATATTTT. Translating gives CASSSPGGASGNTIYF.

This clone is judged large (0.1 to 1%). The rearrangement joins TRBV11-3 to TRBJ1-4; the D gene is possibly TRBD1 (6 bases). The CDR3 length is 17 residues. V was trimmed by 5 bases and J by 0 bases, leaving 16 bases between them. Germline-derived CDR1 and CDR2 are SGHNT and YENEEA. In DNA form, the CDR3 reads TGTGCCAGCAGCCAGGGGAGGGGATACACAACTAATGAAAAACTGTTTTTT. Translation gives CASSQGRGYTTNEKLFF.

This clone was seen more than once but under ten times. This chain's CDR3 is CASSARDGETQYF. The CDR3 nucleotides are TGTGCCAGCAGTGCCCGGGACGGAGAGACCCAGTACTTC. The gene calls are TRBV9 and TRBJ2-5, with D perhaps given as TRBD1 or TRBD2 (5 bases each). The germline V gene has CDR1 SGDLS and CDR2 YYNGEE. Trimming stripped 5 bases from V and 4 bases from J, with 12 bases between. The CDR3 is 13 amino acids.

By its share, this clone is medium-sized. This chain connects TRBV11-3 to TRBJ2-2; 7 positions match TRBD1. Germline assignment: CDR1 SGHNT and CDR2 YENEEA. Losses at the gene ends were 4 bases for V and 4 bases for J; bases not matched to a gene: 6. The CDR3 is 15 residues long. The CDR3 reads CASSWETGRTGELFF. The CDR3 coding sequence is TGTGCCAGCAGCTGGGAGACAGGGCGCACCGGGGAGCTGTTTTTT.

CDR3 residues: CASGPPRPVDEAFF. Written as DNA, the CDR3 is TGTGCTAGTGGTCCCCCTCGTCCGGTAGACGAAGCTTTCTTT. The rearrangement links TRBV12-5 to TRBJ1-1; no clear D gene. Trimming took off 5 bases at V and 8 bases at J, with 18 bases between the two ends. CDR1 and CDR2 from the germline V gene are LGHNT and FRNRAP. The CDR3 contains 14 residues.

This clone rates as medium-sized. V and J are TRBV23-1 and TRBJ2-5; 7 nucleotides align to TRBD1. TRBV23-1 is noted as an ORF with a role that remains uncertain. V trimming: 6 bases; J trimming: 11 bases; junction bases outside the gene matches: 15. The CDR3 loop spans 14 amino acids. CDR3: CASSRGTEGDPQYF. CDR3 DNA: TGCGCCAGCAGCCGAGGGACAGAGGGGGACCCACAGTACTTC.

This clone is large within its sample. This chain connects TRBV6-1 to TRBJ1-3; TRBD1 might be the D (5 bases). V dropped 1 base and J dropped 7 bases, with 11 bases sitting between them. CDR3 length: 14 residues. Germline V gene data show CDR1 as MNHNS and CDR2 as SASEGT. The CDR3 DNA follows: TGTGCCAGCAGTGAAGGCAGGGTGATGAACACCATATATTTT. The encoded protein is CASSEGRVMNTIYF.

The chain combines TRBV5-1 with TRBJ2-2; D possibly corresponds to TRBD2 (6 bases). Germline CDR1 SGHRS, CDR2 YFSETQ. The CDR3 has 17 amino acids. Trimming left V 0 bases short and J 5 bases short, with 17 bases between. This CDR3 is CASSLAVSGSETGELFF. In DNA, the CDR3 is TGCGCCAGCAGCTTGGCCGTTAGCGGCTCGGAGACCGGGGAGCTGTTTTTT.

V and J are TRBV15 and TRBJ1-2; D gene ambiguous. The CDR3 sequence is 14 residues long. From germline, CDR1 is LNHNV and CDR2 YYDKDF (reference sequence). V dropped 3 bases and J dropped 8 bases, with 16 bases sitting between them. The chain's CDR3 is CATSRTGGFGGYTF. The CDR3 bases are TGTGCCACCAGCAGGACCGGTGGGTTCGGAGGCTACACCTTC. Combining the CDR3 with reference TRBV15 and TRBJ1-2 gives the whole variable domain DAMVIQNPRYQVTQFGKPVTLSCSQTLNHNVMYWYQQKSSQAPKLLFHYYDKDFNNEADTPDNFQSRRPNTSFCFLDIRSPGLGDTAMYLCATSRTGGFGGYTFGSGTRLTVV.

V usage is TRBV19 and J usage is TRBJ2-5; 7 bases agree with TRBD2. Germline CDR1 LNHDA, CDR2 SQIVND (reference sequence). The length of the CDR3 is 13 residues. Losses at the gene ends were 5 bases for V and 5 bases for J; bases not matched to a gene: 5. The CDR3 sequence is CASSWTSRETQYF. The CDR3 DNA reads as TGTGCCAGTAGTTGGACTAGTCGGGAGACCCAGTACTTC.

The gene calls are TRBV29-1 and TRBJ2-3, with D tentatively TRBD1 (6 bases). Germline V gene lookup returns CDR1 SQVTM and CDR2 ANQGSEA. This CDR3 has 12 residues. V lost 5 bases and J 4 bases, leaving 10 bases between the germline ends. The CDR3 coding sequence is TGCAGCGTTTATGACAGGTCAGATACGCAGTATTTT. The encoded protein is CSVYDRSDTQYF.

The chain has TRBV30 and TRBJ2-5; possibly TRBD2 for D (6 bases). Trimming took 5 bases from V and 5 from J, leaving 15 bases between them. Germline CDR1 reads GTSNPN; CDR2 reads SVGIG (reference sequence). CDR3 length: 13 residues. CDR3 coding DNA: TGTGCCTGGGGGAGGATGCCGGGGGAGACCCAGTACTTC. It specifies CAWGRMPGETQYF. Complete variable domain (other parts from reference TRBV30 and TRBJ2-5): SQTIHQWPATLVQPVGSPLSLECTVEGTSNPNLYWYRQAAGRGLQLLFYSVGIGQISSEVPQNLSASRPQDRQFILSSKKLLLSDSGFYLCAWGRMPGETQYFGPGTRLLVL.

The V and J genes are TRBV19 and TRBJ1-5, with 9 bases that match TRBD1. CDR3 length: 14 residues. CDR1 and CDR2 from the germline V gene are LNHDA and SQIVND (reference sequence). V shed 5 bases and J 4 bases; nucleotides not matched to a gene: 3. CDR3 sequence (DNA): TGTGCCAGTAGTGGGGACAGGGTGAATCAGCCCCAGCATTTT. Protein product: CASSGDRVNQPQHF.

The chain is built from TRBV30 and TRBJ1-5; the D is unclear. The V gene's germline CDR1 is GTSNPN and CDR2 SVGIG (reference sequence). CDR3 length: 14 residues. Trimming removed 2 bases at V and 0 bases at J, with 8 bases between. The CDR3 sequence: CAWSLRDSNQPQHF. Written as DNA, the CDR3 is TGTGCCTGGAGTCTCCGGGATAGCAATCAGCCCCAGCATTTT.

The table lists this clone with a few counts. The chain couples TRBV10-3 to TRBJ1-1, with D uncertain. The germline CDR1 and CDR2 sequences are ENHRY and SYGVKD. The CDR3 totals 12 residues. V was cut by 0 bases and J by 5 bases, with 4 bases left in between. The chain's CDR3 is CAISESLTEAFF. As DNA, the CDR3 is TGTGCCATCAGTGAGTCCCTGACTGAAGCTTTCTTT.

In its sample, this clone ranks as medium-sized. The chain combines TRBV11-3 with TRBJ1-1, with 8 bases matching TRBD1. V shed 5 bases and J 2 bases; nucleotides not matched to a gene: 4. The CDR3 runs to 14 residues. Germline assignment: CDR1 SGHNT and CDR2 YENEEA. The CDR3 DNA sequence: TGTGCCAGCAGCCCGACAGGGGCAAACACTGAAGCTTTCTTT. Translated: CASSPTGANTEAFF. The full variable domain, rest sourced from reference TRBV11-3 and TRBJ1-1, is EAGVVQSPRYKIIEKKQPVAFWCNPISGHNTLYWYLQNLGQGPELLIRYENEEAVDDSQLPKDRFSAERLKGVDSTLKIQPAELGDSAVYLCASSPTGANTEAFFGQGTRLTVV.

This clone is labeled medium-sized (0.01 to 0.1%). This chain joins TRBV11-3 and TRBJ1-1; D is unclear. The V gene lost 3 bases and the J gene lost 0 bases, with 8 bases spanning the gap. Germline V gene data show CDR1 as SGHNT and CDR2 as YENEEA. CDR3 length: 14 residues. The CDR3, as DNA: TGTGCCAGCAGCTTCCACGGGCTGAACACTGAAGCTTTCTTT. Protein sequence: CASSFHGLNTEAFF.

Within the sample, this clone is medium-sized. J is TRBJ1-2 and V is TRBV11-3; D may be TRBD1 (6 bases). The V end lost 5 bases, the J end lost 5 bases, and 21 bases lay between the germline ends. The CDR3 has 16 residues. Germline-derived CDR1 and CDR2 are SGHNT and YENEEA. The CDR3 bases are TGTGCCAGCAGCCCGGACGGGGGCTTTCGGCTTTATGGCTACACCTTC. Translated: CASSPDGGFRLYGYTF.

This clone ranks as medium-sized. The genes are TRBV11-3 and TRBJ2-5; tentative D call: TRBD1 (6 bases). V lost 5 bases and J 1 base, leaving 11 bases between the germline ends. Germline values: CDR1 SGHNT, CDR2 YENEEA. This CDR3 region has 14 residues. CDR3 region: CASSVRTVQETQYF. The CDR3 DNA follows: TGTGCCAGCAGCGTCCGGACAGTCCAAGAGACCCAGTACTTC.

The chain joins TRBV19 to TRBJ1-5; no reliable D call. V was shortened by 3 bases and J by 7 bases, with 10 bases between the two germline ends. The CDR3 consists of 13 residues. The germline CDR1 and CDR2 sequences are LNHDA and SQIVND (reference sequence). The chain's CDR3 is CASSIPWEQPQHF. As DNA, the CDR3 is TGTGCCAGTAGTATCCCCTGGGAGCAGCCCCAGCATTTT.

This clone has more than one count but fewer than ten. The rearrangement joins TRBV6-8 to TRBJ1-1; D is undetermined. V lost 6 bases to trimming and J lost 3 bases, with 14 bases between them. Germline loops: CDR1 MNHGY, CDR2 SAAAGT. This CDR3 is 14 amino acids long. The CDR3 here is CASRSRGWDTEAFF. The CDR3 nucleotides read TGTGCCAGCAGATCTCGTGGGTGGGACACTGAAGCTTTCTTT.

This clone has a handful of counts. The chain carries TRBV6-8 and TRBJ2-7; 9 nucleotides align to TRBD1. CDR1 is MNHGY and CDR2 is SAAAGT in the germline V gene. CDR3 length: 15 residues. After removal of 0 bases from V and 6 bases from J, the junction contained 6 bases not matched to a gene. The CDR3 nucleotides are TGTGCCAGCAGTTACTCGACACAGGGGGCGACCGAGCAGTACTTC. Translation: CASSYSTQGATEQYF.

J is TRBJ2-5 and V is TRBV29-1; D is possibly TRBD2 (6 bases). The V gene's germline CDR1 is SQVTM and CDR2 ANQGSEA. CDR3 length equals 14 residues. V lost 6 bases to trimming and J lost 7 bases, with 21 bases between them. CDR3 sequence (DNA): TGCAGCGTCCCACTAGCCTTAGGGATTGGGACCCAGTACTTC. This encodes CSVPLALGIGTQYF.

In this sample, this clone is medium-sized. The chain couples TRBV11-3 to TRBJ1-5; 7 bases are shared with TRBD1. In germline, CDR1 is SGHNT, CDR2 YENEEA. V lost 5 bases, J lost 4 bases, and 5 bases stayed unmatched. The CDR3 loop spans 14 amino acids. The DNA of the CDR3 is TGTGCCAGCAGCCAGACAGGGCGGAATCAGCCCCAGCATTTT. Translated, it gives CASSQTGRNQPQHF.

The genes are TRBV5-1 and TRBJ2-2; 8 nucleotides agree with TRBD2. CDR1 is SGHRS and CDR2 is YFSETQ in the germline V gene. The length of the CDR3 is 16 residues. V dropped 0 bases and J dropped 0; count of bases not matched to a gene: 1. The CDR3 loop is CASSLAGLANTGELFF. The CDR3 coding sequence is TGCGCCAGCAGCTTGGCGGGACTAGCGAACACCGGGGAGCTGTTTTTT. The variable domain in full, with the rest retrieved from reference TRBV5-1 and TRBJ2-2, is KAGVTQTPRYLIKTRGQQVTLSCSPISGHRSVSWYQQTPGQGLQFLFEYFSETQRNKGNFPGRFSGRQFSNSRSEMNVSTLELGDSALYLCASSLAGLANTGELFFGEGSRLTVL.

This clone has only a few counts. V gene TRBV1 combines with J gene TRBJ1-2. TRBV1 is listed as a pseudogene. This CDR3 spans 15 amino acids. The CDR3 reads CASSQGGGGDYGYTF. CDR3 DNA sequence: TGCGCCAGCAGCCAAGGCGGTGGGGGAGACTATGGCTACACCTTC.

Judged by abundance, this clone is medium-sized. The rearrangement links TRBV11-3 to TRBJ1-3; tentatively, D is TRBD1 (5 bases). This CDR3 has 15 residues. In germline, CDR1 is SGHNT, CDR2 YENEEA. The V end was cut by 4 bases, the J end by 2 bases, with 12 bases between. The CDR3 sequence: CASSSRGLTGNTIYF. The CDR3 DNA sequence: TGTGCCAGCAGCTCCCGGGGCCTTACTGGAAACACCATATATTTT.